This T cell receptor beta chain was captured in a study of identical twins. Notes on the study in general: Not following the same donors, the study drew its conclusions from cross-sectional statistical analysis. Partial confounding of zero-insertion analyses by invariant MAIT and iNKT cells was possible. Sharing of beta out-of-frame sequences by twins showed a weaker excess. Carriage of fewer insertions was seen in abundant cord blood beta clonotypes, whereas memory repertoires showed none.

The V gene end was trimmed by 5 bases and the J gene end by 0 bases; junction bases not matched to a gene: 2. The CDR3 extends over 14 amino acids. CDR1 MNHEY and CDR2 SVGEGT come from the germline V gene. TCRdb itself ran the 5' RACE reads through MiXCR, one entry per CDR3 protein. Of 200,000 to 250,000 distinct CDR3 sequences detected, around 6.6% appear once; the ten largest clones hold 3.5% to 4%. There are many counts of this clonotype. Its antigen is still unknown. This sample also appeared in a second study, on yellow fever vaccine responses in identical twins.

V gene TRBV6-2 or TRBV6-3 combines with J gene TRBJ2-7; 9 bases agree with TRBD2. Sequences were obtained from memory (CD45RO+) T cells sorted from blood. This receptor was identified in a woman aged 18-29 years in good health. CDR3 in DNA: TGTGCCAGCAGTCTAGCGGGGTCCTCCTACGAGCAGTACGTC. It translates to CASSLAGSSYEQYV.